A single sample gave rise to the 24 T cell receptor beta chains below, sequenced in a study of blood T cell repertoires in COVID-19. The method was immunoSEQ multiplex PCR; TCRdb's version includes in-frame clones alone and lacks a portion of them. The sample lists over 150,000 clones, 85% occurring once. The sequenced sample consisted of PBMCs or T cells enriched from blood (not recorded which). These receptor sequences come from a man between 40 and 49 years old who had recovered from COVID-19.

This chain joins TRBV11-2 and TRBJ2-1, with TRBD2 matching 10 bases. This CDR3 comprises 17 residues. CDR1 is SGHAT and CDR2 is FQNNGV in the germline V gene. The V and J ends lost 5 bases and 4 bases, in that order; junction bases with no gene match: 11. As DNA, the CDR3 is TGTGCCAGCAGCCCGCGGGTGTCTAGCGGGGGATACAATGAGCAGTTCTTC. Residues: CASSPRVSSGGYNEQFF.

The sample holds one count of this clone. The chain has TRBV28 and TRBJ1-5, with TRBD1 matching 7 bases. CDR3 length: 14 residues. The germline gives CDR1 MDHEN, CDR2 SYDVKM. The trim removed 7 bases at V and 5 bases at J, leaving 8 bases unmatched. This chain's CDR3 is CASNWDRVYQPQHF. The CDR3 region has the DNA TGTGCCAGCAACTGGGACAGAGTATATCAGCCCCAGCATTTT.

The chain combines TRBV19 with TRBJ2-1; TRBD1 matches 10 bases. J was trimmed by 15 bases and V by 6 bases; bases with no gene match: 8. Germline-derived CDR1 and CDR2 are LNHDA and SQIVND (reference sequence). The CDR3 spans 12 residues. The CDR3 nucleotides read TGTGCCAGTAGCTCCGGGACAGGGGATAGGTTCTTC. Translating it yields CASSSGTGDRFF.

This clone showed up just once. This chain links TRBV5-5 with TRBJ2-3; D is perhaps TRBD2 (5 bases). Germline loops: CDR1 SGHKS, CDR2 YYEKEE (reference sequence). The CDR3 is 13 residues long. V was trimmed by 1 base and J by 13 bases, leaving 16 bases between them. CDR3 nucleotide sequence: TGTGCCAGCAGCTTGCTTAACGTGGGAGAGAAGTATTTT. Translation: CASSLLNVGEKYF.

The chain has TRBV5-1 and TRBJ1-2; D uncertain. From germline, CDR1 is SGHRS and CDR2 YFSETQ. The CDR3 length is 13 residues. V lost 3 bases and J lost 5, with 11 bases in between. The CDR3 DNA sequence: TGCGCCAGCAGCTCCACTAACACTTATGGCTACACCTTC. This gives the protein CASSSTNTYGYTF. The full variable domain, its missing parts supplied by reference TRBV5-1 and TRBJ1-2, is KAGVTQTPRYLIKTRGQQVTLSCSPISGHRSVSWYQQTPGQGLQFLFEYFSETQRNKGNFPGRFSGRQFSNSRSEMNVSTLELGDSALYLCASSSTNTYGYTFGSGTRLTVV.

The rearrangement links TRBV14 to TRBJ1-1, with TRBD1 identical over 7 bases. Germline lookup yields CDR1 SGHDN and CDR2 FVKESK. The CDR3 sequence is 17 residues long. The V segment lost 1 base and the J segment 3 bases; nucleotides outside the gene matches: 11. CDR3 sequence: CASSQGRGPVVDTEAFF. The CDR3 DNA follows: TGTGCCAGCAGCCAAGGGAGGGGGCCAGTTGTGGACACTGAAGCTTTCTTT.

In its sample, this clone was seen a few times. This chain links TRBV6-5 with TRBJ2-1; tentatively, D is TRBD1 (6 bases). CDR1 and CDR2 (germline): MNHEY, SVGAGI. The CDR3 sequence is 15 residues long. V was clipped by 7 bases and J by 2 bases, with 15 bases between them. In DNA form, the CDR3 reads TGTGCCAGCACCTTAGGTGGGGGCGCCTACAATGAGCAGTTCTTC. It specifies CASTLGGGAYNEQFF.

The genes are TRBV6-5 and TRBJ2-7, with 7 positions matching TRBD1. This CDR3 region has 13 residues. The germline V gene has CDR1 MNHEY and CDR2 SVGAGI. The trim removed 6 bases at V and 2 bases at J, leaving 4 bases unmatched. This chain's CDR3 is CASRQGPAYEQYF. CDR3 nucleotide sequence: TGTGCCAGCAGACAGGGGCCGGCCTACGAGCAGTACTTC.

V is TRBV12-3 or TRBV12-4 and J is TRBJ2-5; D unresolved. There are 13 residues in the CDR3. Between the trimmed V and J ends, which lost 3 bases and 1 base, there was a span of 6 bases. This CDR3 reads CASSFDIQETQYF. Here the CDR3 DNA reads TGTGCCAGCAGTTTTGACATCCAAGAGACCCAGTACTTC.

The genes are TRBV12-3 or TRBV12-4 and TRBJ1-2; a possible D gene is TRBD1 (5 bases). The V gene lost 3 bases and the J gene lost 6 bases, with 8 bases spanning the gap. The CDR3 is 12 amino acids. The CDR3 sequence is CASSLWGDGYTF. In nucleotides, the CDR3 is TGTGCCAGCAGTTTGTGGGGGGATGGCTACACCTTC.

Written as DNA, the CDR3 is TGTGCCAGCACCGAAAATTGGGATAGGGGGAACTATGGCTACACCTTC. Translation gives CASTENWDRGNYGYTF. This chain connects TRBV28 to TRBJ1-2; possibly TRBD1 for D (6 bases). V was shortened by 7 bases and J by 2 bases, with 20 bases between the two germline ends. The CDR3 length is 16 residues. Germline loops: CDR1 MDHEN, CDR2 SYDVKM.

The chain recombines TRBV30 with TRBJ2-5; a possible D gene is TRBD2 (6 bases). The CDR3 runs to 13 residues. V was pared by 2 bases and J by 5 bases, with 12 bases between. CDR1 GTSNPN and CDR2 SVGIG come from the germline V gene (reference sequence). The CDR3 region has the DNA TGTGCCTGGAGTACGGGGGTTCGGGAGACCCAGTACTTC. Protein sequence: CAWSTGVRETQYF.

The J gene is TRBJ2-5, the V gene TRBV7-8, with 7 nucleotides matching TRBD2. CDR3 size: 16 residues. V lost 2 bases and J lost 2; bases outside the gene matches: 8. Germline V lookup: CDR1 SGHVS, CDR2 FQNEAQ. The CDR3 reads CASSLRRRLAQETQYF. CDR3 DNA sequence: TGTGCCAGCAGCTTAAGGAGGAGACTAGCTCAAGAGACCCAGTACTTC.

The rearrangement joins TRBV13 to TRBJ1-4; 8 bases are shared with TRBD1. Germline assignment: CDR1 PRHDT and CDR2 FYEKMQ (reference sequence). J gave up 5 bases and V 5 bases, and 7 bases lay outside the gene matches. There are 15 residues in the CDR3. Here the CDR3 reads CASSERTGPNEKLFF. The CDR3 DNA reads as TGTGCCAGCAGCGAGCGGACAGGGCCAAATGAAAAACTGTTTTTT.

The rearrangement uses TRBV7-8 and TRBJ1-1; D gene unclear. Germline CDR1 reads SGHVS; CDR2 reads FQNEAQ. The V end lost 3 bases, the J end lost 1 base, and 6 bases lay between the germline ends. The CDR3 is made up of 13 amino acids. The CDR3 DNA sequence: TGTGCCAGCAGCTTGAGCGCGAACACTGAAGCTTTCTTT. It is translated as CASSLSANTEAFF.

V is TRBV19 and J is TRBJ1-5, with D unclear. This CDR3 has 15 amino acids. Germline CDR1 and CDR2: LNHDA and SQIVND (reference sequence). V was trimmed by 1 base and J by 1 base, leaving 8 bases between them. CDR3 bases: TGTGCCAGTAGTATAGGACACTTGAGCAATCAGCCCCAGCATTTT. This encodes CASSIGHLSNQPQHF. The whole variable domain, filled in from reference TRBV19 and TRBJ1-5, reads DGGITQSPKYLFRKEGQNVTLSCEQNLNHDAMYWYRQDPGQGLRLIYYSQIVNDFQKGDIAEGYSVSREKKESFPLTVTSAQKNPTAFYLCASSIGHLSNQPQHFGDGTRLSIL.

CDR3 amino acids: CASSVVQGRGNEQFF. The CDR3 nucleotides read TGTGCCAGCAGCGTTGTCCAGGGCCGCGGCAATGAGCAGTTCTTC. The chain recombines TRBV9 with TRBJ2-1; D may be TRBD1 (5 bases). The CDR3 runs 15 residues. Germline CDR1 reads SGDLS; CDR2 reads YYNGEE. V shed 2 bases and J shed 6 bases, with 15 bases lying between them.

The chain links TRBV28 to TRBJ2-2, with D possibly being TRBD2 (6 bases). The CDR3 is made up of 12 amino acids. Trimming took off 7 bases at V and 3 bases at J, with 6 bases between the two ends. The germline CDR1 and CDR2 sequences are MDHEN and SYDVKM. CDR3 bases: TGTGCCAGCACTAGCGACACCGGGGAGCTGTTTTTT. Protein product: CASTSDTGELFF.

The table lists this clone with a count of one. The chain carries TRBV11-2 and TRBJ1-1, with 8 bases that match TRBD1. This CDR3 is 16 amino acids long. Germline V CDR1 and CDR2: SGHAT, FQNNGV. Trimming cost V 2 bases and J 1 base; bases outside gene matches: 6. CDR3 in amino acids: CASSLFGTGANTEAFF. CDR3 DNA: TGTGCCAGCAGCTTATTTGGGACAGGAGCGAACACTGAAGCTTTCTTT.

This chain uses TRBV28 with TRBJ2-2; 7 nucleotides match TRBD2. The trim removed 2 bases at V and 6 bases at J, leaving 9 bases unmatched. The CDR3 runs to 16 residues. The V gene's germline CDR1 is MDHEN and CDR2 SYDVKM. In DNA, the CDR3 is TGTGCCAGCAGTTTAATGGGGTCGGGAGGCTCCGGGGAGCTGTTTTTT. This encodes CASSLMGSGGSGELFF.

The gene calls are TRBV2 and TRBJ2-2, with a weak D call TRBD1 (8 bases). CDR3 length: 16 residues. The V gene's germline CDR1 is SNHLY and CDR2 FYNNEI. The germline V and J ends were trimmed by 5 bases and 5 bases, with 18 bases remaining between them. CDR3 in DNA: TGTGCCAGCAGTCCAACAGGGGGGGTTGGGACCGGGGAGCTGTTTTTT. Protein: CASSPTGGVGTGELFF.

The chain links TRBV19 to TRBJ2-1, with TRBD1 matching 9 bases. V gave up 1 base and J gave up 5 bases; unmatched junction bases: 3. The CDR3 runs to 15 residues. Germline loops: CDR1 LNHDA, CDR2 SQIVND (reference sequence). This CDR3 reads CASSIGGQGHNEQFF. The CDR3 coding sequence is TGTGCCAGTAGTATAGGGGGACAGGGACACAATGAGCAGTTCTTC.

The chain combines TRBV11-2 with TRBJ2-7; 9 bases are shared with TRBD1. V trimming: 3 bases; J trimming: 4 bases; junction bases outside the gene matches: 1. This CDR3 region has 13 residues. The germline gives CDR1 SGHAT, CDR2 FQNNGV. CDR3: CASSFGTGYEQYF. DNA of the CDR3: TGTGCCAGCAGCTTCGGGACAGGGTACGAGCAGTACTTC.

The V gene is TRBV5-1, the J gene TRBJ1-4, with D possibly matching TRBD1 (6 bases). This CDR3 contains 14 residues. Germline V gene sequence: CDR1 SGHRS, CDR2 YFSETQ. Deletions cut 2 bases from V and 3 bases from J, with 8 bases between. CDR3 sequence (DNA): TGCGCCAGCAGCTTATCAGGGGCTAATGAAAAACTGTTTTTT. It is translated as CASSLSGANEKLFF. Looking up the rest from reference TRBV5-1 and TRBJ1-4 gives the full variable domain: KAGVTQTPRYLIKTRGQQVTLSCSPISGHRSVSWYQQTPGQGLQFLFEYFSETQRNKGNFPGRFSGRQFSNSRSEMNVSTLELGDSALYLCASSLSGANEKLFFGSGTQLSVL.